The sequence of this T cell receptor beta chain was determined in a study of HIV-infected patients and healthy controls. V lost 4 bases to trimming and J lost 6 bases, with 9 bases between them. The CDR3 totals 12 residues. Germline CDR1 is LNHDA and CDR2 is SQIVND (reference sequence). Study conclusions and caveats: Healthy control repertoires had roughly threefold more distinct CDR3s than untreated HIV+ repertoires, and higher Shannon diversity. Compared with controls, mean Gini indices were significantly raised in HIV-infected repertoires, possibly indicating oligoclonality.

Whole blood was used without fractionation, so all unsorted peripheral T cells were included. Reverse transcription used about 510 ng RNA and constant-region primers for alpha and beta. Separate chain-specific third strand synthesis with multiplexing indices produced the alpha and beta libraries. One entry per CDR3 protein results from TCRdb running MiXCR on the 5' RACE reads. The sample carries 20,000 to 30,000 distinct CDR3 sequences, 8.5% recorded once. In this sample, this clonotype turned up many times. Its antigen remains unknown. The sequenced material came from blood. V usage is TRBV19 and J usage is TRBJ1-2; D is unclear. The receptor was derived from an adult in good health. The CDR3 coding sequence is TGTGCCAGTAGTACACGACACGATGGCTACACCTTC. Protein: CASSTRHDGYTF.